These T cell receptor beta chains were read from a single sample in a study of T-cell memory formation after mild COVID-19. One entry per CDR3 protein, called by TCRdb with MiXCR from the 5' RACE reads. The table records around 530,000 distinct CDR3 sequences, about a fifth of them present only once. Sequencing was done on a sample of PBMCs or a T cell subset sorted from them (not recorded which). The receptors originated from an adult woman who had mild COVID-19 (a few samples of this study predate the infection). Cell type and time point are not known. CDR3s include the opening cysteine and the closing phenylalanine or tryptophan. D genes are given only for firm matches.

len	j_gene	v_gene	d_gene	CDR3aa
14	TRBJ1-2	TRBV6-1	TRBD1	CASRARTGVYGYTF
15	TRBJ2-7	TRBV5-1	NA	CASSLAQGIVGEQYF
15	TRBJ1-5	TRBV7-2	NA	CASSLRQEHNQPQHF
14	TRBJ2-7	TRBV20-1	NA	CSARDRDYPSEQYF
18	TRBJ2-6	TRBV7-2	TRBD1	CASSVDRGRPAGANVLTF
16	TRBJ2-4	TRBV18	NA	CASSPGKVVAKNIQYF
17	TRBJ1-1	TRBV5-1	NA	CASSLEPSSGYSTEAFF
14	TRBJ2-1	TRBV20-1	NA	CSARALSSYNEQFF
15	TRBJ2-7	TRBV27	NA	CASSLGAGVSYEQYF
16	TRBJ2-3	TRBV7-9	NA	CASSSPRRSSTDTQYF
15	TRBJ2-7	TRBV11-3	TRBD2	CASSLGRTSSYEQYF
15	TRBJ1-2	TRBV7-8	NA	CASSLDSWGSYGYTF
14	TRBJ2-7	TRBV15	NA	CATSRGTASYEQYF
15	TRBJ2-7	TRBV4-1	NA	CASSPRGVPSYEQYF
12	TRBJ2-2	TRBV12-3/TRBV12-4	NA	CASRHNTGELFF
16	TRBJ2-7	TRBV14	TRBD1	CASSQGPGGLENEQYF
14	TRBJ1-2	TRBV6-6	NA	CASSYPRRPGGYTF
15	TRBJ1-5	TRBV5-1	NA	CASSLSAGSNQPQHF
14	TRBJ2-1	TRBV6-1	NA	CASRIGGTGNEQFF
13	TRBJ2-7	TRBV25-1	NA	CASRGFGPHEQYF
13	TRBJ2-2	TRBV29-1	NA	CSVKQPNTGELFF
16	TRBJ2-7	TRBV12-3/TRBV12-4	TRBD1	CASSPPPGQGAYEQYF